This paragraph covers one TCR beta chain sequence. Its antigen remains unidentified. No base quality values were provided; no much bigger clone lies one nucleotide off. The immunoSEQ Assay, a bias-controlled multiplex PCR, was used to amplify TCRbeta CDR3 regions from genomic DNA. The original pipeline was this. Within the assay, amplification of reference gene primers was used to estimate how many nucleated cells each sample contained. To quantify the absolute abundance of each unique TCRbeta CDR3 rearrangement, sequence reads were collapsed and filtered. For each sample, productive Simpson clonality was calculated by taking the square root of Simpson's diversity index across productive rearrangements. This is the immuneACCESS table as TCRdb keeps it, with only in-frame sequences that have V and J called. A part of the clones is gone; compared with another copy, unresolved V genes explain less than half, and the rest is unexplained. Clonal size and the V and J genes are those of that table, whereas D and trimming came from the DNA. The sample data list about 210,000 clones, and around four fifths of these were observed just once. In total, the top ten clones hold more than 8% of the sample.

Collaborating institutions collected whole blood in K2EDTA tubes following their own protocols. For TCRbeta analysis, collaborator samples were shipped as frozen whole blood, as isolated PBMCs, or as DNA extracted from either sample type. This sample is drawn from a study of blood T cell repertoires in COVID-19 (dated by TCRdb to about 2020). For context, the study as a whole: Samples from collaborators originated in the United States, Italy and Spain and spanned both the acute and convalescent phases of COVID-19. The repertoires were released in a freely available public database meant as a resource for research on the immune response to SARS-CoV-2. Where available, HLA class I and class II types were taken from metadata supplied by the sample provider and were not determined by assay-based typing. Nearly every sample came with metadata listing a de-identified subject ID, COVID-19 status, age in years and sex. The samples were drawn from the first 160 participants of the ongoing ImmuneRACE study and from roughly 1,300 subjects provided by 6 global collaborators. Subjects who had been exposed to COVID-19, were actively infected with it, or had recovered from it provided the deeply sampled blood TCRbeta repertoires that made up the dataset. The material from the prospective study consisted of cDNA or gDNA derived from T cells, B-cell-depleted T cells, or PBMCs. What the work shows at the level of the full study, not this receptor alone: How much clinical and demographic metadata was included differed by source and by participant, and the metadata was provided uncurated.

Sequences MNHEY (CDR1) and SMNVEV (CDR2) are obtained from the germline V gene (reference sequence). V is cut by 6 bases and J by 0 bases, and the space between the germline ends is 9 bases. The CDR3 sequence holds 13 residues, the cysteine and phenylalanine included. Of all the DNA, just the CDR3 is kept, 39 bases in frame from base 1. Here the chain combines TRBV27 and TRBJ2-7; a confident D gene designation cannot be given. The sequenced material came from peripheral blood. This receptor was taken from a woman aged 45-59 years with acute or convalescent COVID-19. The CDR3 has the sequence CASSRHSSYEQYF. The bases are TGTGCCAGCAGCCGCCATAGCTCCTACGAGCAGTACTTC.